This T cell receptor (beta chain) was found in a study of blood T cell repertoires in COVID-19. Across the study: Sample material is recorded as cDNA or gDNA derived from T cells, B-cell-depleted T cells, or PBMCs.

The germline CDR1 and CDR2 sequences are SNHLY and FYNNEI. The CDR3 length is 12 residues. Original handling: Nucleated cell counts were estimated from reference gene primer amplification. Clones were sequenced by immunoSEQ multiplex PCR, and TCRdb holds only the in-frame ones, with some missing. The V and J calls and clone size come from that table; D and trimming were worked out from the DNA. Here the sample spans around 290,000 clones, about nine tenths being singletons. In regard to this clone: One end of the junction varies from germline; a read error may be responsible.

The V and J genes are TRBV2 and TRBJ2-7, with 7 bases aligning to TRBD1. The sequence was collected from a woman aged 40 to 50 who had recovered from COVID-19. What was sequenced was PBMCs or T cells enriched from blood (not recorded which). The CDR3 DNA sequence: TGTGCCAGCAGCGAAGCGAGGGACAGAAAGTACTTC. Translation: CASSEARDRKYF.